The 19 T cell receptor beta chains below were found in one sample sequenced in a study of cytomegalovirus exposure and HLA in healthy donors. Assay used: immunoSEQ multiplex PCR; TCRdb lists only in-frame clones, some missing. Among under 200,000 clones listed, 86% were seen once. Sequencing used PBMCs. These receptors originate from a woman between 18 and 30 years old in good health and CMV-seronegative.

To note about this clone: Other DNA sequences in this specimen translate into the identical CDR3. The CDR3 DNA is TGCGCCAGCAGCTTGATTGGACAGGGAGGCGAGCAGTACTTC. Residues: CASSLIGQGGEQYF. The chain recombines TRBV5-1 with TRBJ2-7; 8 bases are a match to TRBD1. The V gene's germline CDR1 is SGHRS and CDR2 YFSETQ. The CDR3 has 14 residues. The V segment lost 1 base and the J segment 6 bases; nucleotides outside the gene matches: 6.

V and J are TRBV6-4 and TRBJ1-1; perhaps TRBD1 as D (5 bases). Germline V lookup: CDR1 MRHNA, CDR2 SNTAGT. The CDR3 is made up of 14 amino acids. The ends were cut back, 3 bases at V and 5 bases at J, with 13 bases in the middle. The CDR3, as DNA: TGTGCCAGCAGTGAGCATGGGGCGGGGACTGAAGCTTTCTTT. Its protein product is CASSEHGAGTEAFF.

V is TRBV2 and J is TRBJ1-1; D might be TRBD1 (6 bases). V was shortened by 4 bases and J by 3 bases, with 15 bases between the two germline ends. The germline V gene encodes CDR1 SNHLY and CDR2 FYNNEI. CDR3 length equals 15 residues. The CDR3 DNA follows: TGTGCCAGCAGTGGGGGGGGCACTAGGGACACTGAAGCTTTCTTT. This encodes CASSGGGTRDTEAFF.

CDR3 sequence: CASSQLQGSETQYF. DNA of the CDR3: TGCGCCAGCAGCCAACTACAGGGGAGCGAGACCCAGTACTTC. The chain joins TRBV4-1 to TRBJ2-5, with 7 bases lining up with TRBD1. V lost 2 bases and J lost 5; bases outside the gene matches: 5. This CDR3 has 14 amino acids. The germline CDR1 and CDR2 sequences are MGHRA and YSYEKL.

This chain links TRBV12-5 with TRBJ2-2, with TRBD2 as a possible D gene (6 bases). CDR3 length: 19 residues. V lost 0 bases, J lost 0 bases, and 17 bases lay in between. Germline values: CDR1 LGHNT, CDR2 FRNRAP. The CDR3 here is CASGLVIGTVNANTGELFF. CDR3 in DNA: TGTGCTAGTGGTTTGGTTATTGGGACTGTGAACGCGAACACCGGGGAGCTGTTTTTT.

The chain is built from TRBV5-4 and TRBJ1-2; TRBD1 is a possible D gene (6 bases). Germline CDR1 reads SGHNT; CDR2 reads YYREEE (reference sequence). V lost 0 bases and J 6 bases, leaving 9 bases between the germline ends. The length of the CDR3 is 13 residues. The CDR3 here is CASSLAGVDGYTF. The CDR3 DNA follows: TGTGCCAGCAGCTTGGCAGGGGTCGATGGCTACACCTTC.

This clone was picked up one time. The chain carries TRBV14 and TRBJ2-7; D gene unclear. V was trimmed by 1 base and J by 6 bases, leaving 10 bases between them. Germline V CDR1 and CDR2: SGHDN, FVKESK. The CDR3 has 13 residues. CDR3 in DNA: TGTGCCAGCAGCCAAGGATTTGGGCTCGAGCAGTACTTC. Translation: CASSQGFGLEQYF.

V gene TRBV6-1 combines with J gene TRBJ2-3, with 11 bases that match TRBD2. The junction had 11 bases not matched to a gene; V was cut back by 2 bases and J by 7 bases. Germline CDR1 is MNHNS and CDR2 is SASEGT. This CDR3 comprises 17 residues. The CDR3 region is CASSELAGGPGSNTQYF. The CDR3 nucleotides read TGTGCCAGCAGTGAATTAGCGGGAGGGCCGGGGTCGAATACGCAGTATTTT.

This chain connects TRBV7-6 to TRBJ2-1; weak D call: TRBD1 (6 bases). There are 15 residues in the CDR3. Germline V lookup: CDR1 SGHVS, CDR2 FNYEAQ. Trimming took 3 bases from V and 7 from J, leaving 16 bases between them. CDR3 bases: TGTGCCAGCAGCTTTGACAGGTCCCAGGATAATGAGCAGTTCTTC. It encodes CASSFDRSQDNEQFF.

V usage is TRBV5-1 and J usage is TRBJ1-1; a weak D match, TRBD1 (5 bases). There are 15 residues in the CDR3. Germline CDR1 and CDR2: SGHRS and YFSETQ. V lost 4 bases to trimming and J lost 4 bases, with 17 bases between them. Written as DNA, the CDR3 is TGCGCCAGCAGCCCACCCACAGGAATTAGCACTGAAGCTTTCTTT. Amino acids: CASSPPTGISTEAFF.

Points on this clone: Additional DNA sequences in this sample encode the identical CDR3. The CDR3 region has the DNA TGTGCCAGTAGAGACACCGCCATGAACACTGAAGCTTTCTTT. It specifies CASRDTAMNTEAFF. This rearrangement joins TRBV19 to TRBJ1-1; D ambiguous. Germline V CDR1 and CDR2: LNHDA, SQIVND (reference sequence). Trimming cost V 6 bases and J 0 bases, with 11 bases left between them. CDR3 length equals 14 residues.

This chain connects TRBV7-2 to TRBJ2-7; D may be TRBD2 (6 bases). Germline V CDR1 and CDR2: SGHTA, FQGNSA. With 2 bases removed from V and 2 bases from J, the gap between germline ends came to 25 bases. The CDR3 is 19 amino acids. Here the CDR3 reads CASSLWSVFERRGTYEQYF. CDR3 DNA: TGTGCCAGCAGCTTATGGTCGGTATTTGAGCGTCGGGGGACCTACGAGCAGTACTTC.

The genes are TRBV7-9 and TRBJ1-2; D is undetermined. Germline V gene lookup returns CDR1 SEHNR and CDR2 FQNEAQ (reference sequence). The CDR3 runs 15 residues. V dropped 3 bases and J dropped 0 bases, with 11 bases sitting between them. The CDR3 DNA follows: TGTGCCAGCAGCTTCTTCGGCAGGACTAACTATGGCTACACCTTC. Translating it yields CASSFFGRTNYGYTF.

The V and J genes are TRBV6-1 and TRBJ1-5; possibly TRBD1 for D (6 bases). This CDR3 comprises 14 residues. CDR1 is MNHNS, CDR2 SASEGT, per germline. V was pared by 6 bases and J by 3 bases, with 12 bases between. The CDR3 sequence is CASSPTGLNQPQHF. DNA for the CDR3: TGTGCCAGCAGCCCGACAGGCCTCAATCAGCCCCAGCATTTT.

In its sample, this clone was seen once. The chain uses TRBV7-9 and TRBJ2-7; 9 bases fit TRBD1. The CDR3 contains 14 residues. J lost 7 bases, V lost 7 bases, and 11 bases had no gene match. Germline loops: CDR1 SEHNR, CDR2 FQNEAQ (reference sequence). The chain's CDR3 is CASTPDRGMWEQYF. As DNA, the CDR3 is TGTGCCAGCACCCCCGACAGGGGGATGTGGGAGCAGTACTTC.

This chain connects TRBV9 to TRBJ2-5, with TRBD1 as a possible D gene (5 bases). In germline, CDR1 is SGDLS, CDR2 YYNGEE. Deletions cut 0 bases from V and 1 base from J, with 7 bases between. CDR3 length: 14 residues. The chain's CDR3 is CASSVGGLQETQYF. As DNA, the CDR3 is TGTGCCAGCAGCGTAGGGGGCCTCCAAGAGACCCAGTACTTC. Combining the CDR3 with reference TRBV9 and TRBJ2-5 gives the whole variable domain DSGVTQTPKHLITATGQRVTLRCSPRSGDLSVYWYQQSLDQGLQFLIQYYNGEERAKGNILERFSAQQFPDLHSELNLSSLELGDSALYFCASSVGGLQETQYFGPGTRLLVL.

The rearrangement joins TRBV2 to TRBJ1-2; 8 bases match TRBD1. The CDR3 is 15 amino acids. The junction had 9 bases not matched to a gene; V was cut back by 7 bases and J by 2 bases. Germline V gene data show CDR1 as SNHLY and CDR2 as FYNNEI. As DNA, the CDR3 is TGTGCCAGCATTAATTGGGACAGGACGAACTATGGCTACACCTTC. Translated: CASINWDRTNYGYTF.

This clone was detected only once. The gene calls are TRBV29-1 and TRBJ1-5; D gene uncertain. There are 12 residues in the CDR3. The germline CDR1 and CDR2 sequences are SQVTM and ANQGSEA. The V and J ends lost 6 bases and 4 bases respectively, with 10 bases between them. The CDR3: CSVREFNQPQHF. CDR3 nucleotides: TGCAGCGTCCGAGAGTTTAATCAGCCCCAGCATTTT.

The chain is built from TRBV7-8 and TRBJ1-3; D uncertain. Germline V gene sequence: CDR1 SGHVS, CDR2 FQNEAQ. The V and J ends lost 7 bases and 6 bases respectively, with 16 bases between them. There are 14 residues in the CDR3. The CDR3 loop reads CASNQSEATNTIYF. The CDR3 nucleotides are TGTGCCAGCAACCAATCAGAGGCGACAAACACCATATATTTT.